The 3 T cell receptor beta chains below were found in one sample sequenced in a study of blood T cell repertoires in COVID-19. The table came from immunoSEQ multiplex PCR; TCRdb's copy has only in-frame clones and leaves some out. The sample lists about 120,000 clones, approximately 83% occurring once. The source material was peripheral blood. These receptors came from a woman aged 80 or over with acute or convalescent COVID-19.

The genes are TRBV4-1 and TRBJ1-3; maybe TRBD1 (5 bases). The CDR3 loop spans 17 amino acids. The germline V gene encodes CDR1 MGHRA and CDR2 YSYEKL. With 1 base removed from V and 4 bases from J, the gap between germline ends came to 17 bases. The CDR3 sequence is CASSQVPGGTRGNTIYF. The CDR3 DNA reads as TGCGCCAGCAGCCAAGTCCCCGGGGGGACTCGAGGAAACACCATATATTTT.

The CDR3 protein is CASSQHAGIGNQPQHF. As DNA, the CDR3 is TGTGCCAGCAGCCAGCACGCGGGGATTGGCAATCAGCCCCAGCATTTT. The chain uses TRBV7-2 and TRBJ1-5; D remains unclear. The germline V gene has CDR1 SGHTA and CDR2 FQGNSA. The CDR3 is 16 amino acids. V lost 5 bases and J 2 bases, leaving 16 bases between the germline ends. Combining the CDR3 with reference TRBV7-2 and TRBJ1-5 gives the whole variable domain GAGVSQSPSNKVTEKGKDVELRCDPISGHTALYWYRQSLGQGLEFLIYFQGNSAPDKSGLPSDRFSAERTGGSVSTLTIQRTQQEDSAVYLCASSQHAGIGNQPQHFGDGTRLSIL.

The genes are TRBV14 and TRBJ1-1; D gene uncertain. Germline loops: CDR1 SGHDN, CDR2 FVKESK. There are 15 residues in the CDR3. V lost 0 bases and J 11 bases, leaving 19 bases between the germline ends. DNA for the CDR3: TGTGCCAGCAGCCAAGAAGTGATGGGGAGCTGGGTCGCTTTCTTT. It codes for CASSQEVMGSWVAFF.